These 7 T cell receptor beta chains were sequenced from one sample in a study of early T cells in non-severe SARS-CoV-2 infection. From the 5' RACE reads, TCRdb called clonotypes with MiXCR, one entry per CDR3 protein. The sample yields 53,000 or so distinct CDR3 sequences, 12% seen once. Sequences were derived from whole blood, sampled at baseline. These receptors came from an adult who was a healthcare worker with PCR-confirmed SARS-CoV-2 infection or an uninfected control (not recorded which).

This clonotype was found a few times. V and J are TRBV19 and TRBJ2-1, with a weak D call TRBD2 (5 bases). Germline loops: CDR1 LNHDA, CDR2 SQIVND (reference sequence). The V gene lost 1 base and the J gene lost 6 bases, with 13 bases spanning the gap. The CDR3 contains 15 residues. In DNA, the CDR3 is TGTGCCAGTAGTATAGCCCCGCCTAGCCGCAATGAGCAGTTCTTC. Amino acids: CASSIAPPSRNEQFF.

The chain has TRBV18 and TRBJ1-1; TRBD1 aligns across 7 bases. CDR1 KGHSH and CDR2 LQKENI come from the germline V gene. Trimming cost V 6 bases and J 0 bases; bases outside gene matches: 4. The CDR3 totals 14 residues. CDR3 in DNA: TGTGCCAGCTCCCGGGACAGAATGAACACTGAAGCTTTCTTT. Translating it yields CASSRDRMNTEAFF.

This clonotype has only a few counts. The genes are TRBV7-8 and TRBJ2-3, with TRBD2 identical over 11 bases. Germline CDR1 is SGHVS and CDR2 is FQNEAQ. The CDR3 extends over 19 amino acids. V gave up 1 base and J gave up 7 bases; unmatched junction bases: 16. CDR3 region: CASSLVSGVAGGPVNTQYF. The CDR3 DNA sequence: TGTGCCAGCAGCTTAGTCTCAGGGGTAGCGGGAGGGCCCGTTAATACGCAGTATTTT.

CDR3: CASSFGTGTETQYF. The CDR3 DNA is TGTGCCAGCAGTTTCGGGACGGGTACGGAGACCCAGTACTTC. This rearrangement joins TRBV28 to TRBJ2-5; either TRBD1 or TRBD2 may supply D (5 bases each). Trimming left V 3 bases short and J 5 bases short, with 13 bases between. The CDR3 consists of 14 residues. CDR1 and CDR2 from the germline V gene are MDHEN and SYDVKM.

This clonotype turned up a few times. This chain links TRBV6-5 with TRBJ2-1, with TRBD2 matching over 12 bases. The J segment lost 8 bases and the V segment lost 0 bases, leaving 5 bases of the junction unmatched. There are 16 residues in the CDR3. The V gene's germline CDR1 is MNHEY and CDR2 SVGAGI. The DNA of the CDR3 is TGTGCCAGCAGTTACTCCGGGACTAGCGGGCTTTATGAGCAGTTCTTC. It encodes CASSYSGTSGLYEQFF.

There are a few counts of this clonotype. The chain employs TRBV19 and TRBJ2-7, with TRBD1 matching over 8 bases. The ends lost 5 bases at V and 2 bases at J; junction bases unmatched: 8. CDR3 length equals 15 residues. CDR1 LNHDA and CDR2 SQIVND come from the germline V gene (reference sequence). Written as DNA, the CDR3 is TGTGCCAGTAGTGACACAGGGGGGCCAACCTACGAGCAGTACTTC. This encodes CASSDTGGPTYEQYF.

The chain joins TRBV5-6 to TRBJ1-3; no firm D call. The CDR3 loop spans 15 amino acids. Trimming stripped 4 bases from V and 1 base from J, with 12 bases between. Germline CDR1 and CDR2: SGHDT and YYEEEE. The CDR3 DNA is TGTGCCAGCAGCAAGGGAGGCAGTTCTGGAAACACCATATATTTT. Protein: CASSKGGSSGNTIYF. The entire variable domain, with the rest obtained from reference TRBV5-6 and TRBJ1-3, is as follows: DAGVTQSPTHLIKTRGQQVTLRCSPKSGHDTVSWYQQALGQGPQFIFQYYEEEERQRGNFPDRFSGHQFPNYSSELNVNALLLGDSALYLCASSKGGSSGNTIYFGEGSWLTVV.